The T cell receptor beta chain under discussion was sequenced for a study of blood T cell repertoires in COVID-19. Study-level information: Acute and convalescent COVID-19 specimens originated in the United States, Italy and Spain. Sources were T cells, B-cell-depleted T cells, or PBMCs; the material itself was cDNA or gDNA.

As handled by the study authors: Estimation of nucleated cell counts relied on the amplification of reference gene primers. Generated by immunoSEQ multiplex PCR, the TCRdb table keeps only in-frame clones and is missing some. V, J and clone size are taken as reported in that table, and D and trimming were inferred from the DNA itself. The table includes 90,000 to 120,000 clones, around 90% detected once. CDR3 length equals 15 residues. The germline CDR1 and CDR2 sequences are SGHRS and YFSETQ. Trimming removed 0 bases at V and 0 bases at J, with 8 bases between. This chain uses TRBV5-1 with TRBJ2-3; D gene uncertain. Material: peripheral blood. The receptor comes from a woman aged 60-75 years with acute or convalescent COVID-19. In DNA, the CDR3 is TGCGCCAGCAGCTTGGGAGTACCGAGCACAGATACGCAGTATTTT. It codes for CASSLGVPSTDTQYF.